One T cell receptor beta chain is described in this entry. V lost 5 bases and J lost 8, with 13 bases in between. Germline CDR1 SSHAT, CDR2 FNYEAQ (reference sequence). This CDR3 has 13 amino acids. This entry belongs to a study of OX40 agonist ivuxolimab in advanced cancers. On the study more broadly: Having had anti-PD-1, anti-PD-L1 or anti-CTLA-4 therapy before was allowed, and roughly 40% had some.

Clones were read by immunoSEQ multiplex PCR, and TCRdb kept only the in-frame ones, dropping some. In the table there are around 74,000 clones, more than 80% of which are singletons. V usage is TRBV7-7 and J usage is TRBJ2-1; possible D gene TRBD1, 6 bases. This clonotype was obtained from an adult with an advanced solid tumor such as melanoma, head and neck, liver or kidney cancer. The sample in question was CD4+ or CD8+ T cells sorted from blood, obtained in a trial of the OX40 agonist ivuxolimab. CDR3: CASSVGRGDEQFF. The CDR3 bases are TGTGCCAGCAGCGTAGGCAGGGGCGATGAGCAGTTCTTC.